This paragraph covers one T cell receptor (beta chain) sequence. The data originate from a study of T cell changes during pregnancy in multiple sclerosis. J lost 13 bases, V lost 0 bases, and 13 bases had no gene match. CDR3 length equals 15 residues. Germline V gene lookup returns CDR1 SGDLS and CDR2 YYNGEE. This table comes from immunoSEQ multiplex PCR, and its TCRdb copy is limited to in-frame clones, with some not included. The data show about 59,000 clones, with 90% to 95% seen just once and just over 0.85% held by the top ten. This clonotype was obtained from a female donor with multiple sclerosis, enrolled in a pregnancy study. J is TRBJ2-4 and V is TRBV9, with 7 nucleotides matching TRBD1. Sequencing used peripheral blood, obtained before pregnancy. CDR3: CASSVGSNRGKGQYF. CDR3 nucleotide sequence: TGTGCCAGCAGCGTAGGTTCGAACAGGGGAAAAGGGCAGTACTTC.